The 22 T cell receptor beta chains below all came from one sample that was sequenced in a study of T cell changes during pregnancy in multiple sclerosis. Generated by immunoSEQ multiplex PCR, the TCRdb table keeps only in-frame clones and is missing some. Counted here are 60,000 to 75,000 clones, roughly 94% occurring once; the ten biggest clones make up approximately 1.5%. The specimen was peripheral blood, collected after pregnancy. Source of these receptors: a female donor with multiple sclerosis, enrolled in a pregnancy study.

The chain has TRBV4-3 and TRBJ2-3; 11 bases line up with TRBD2. Germline V gives CDR1 LGHNA, CDR2 YSLEER. V dropped 6 bases and J dropped 2; count of bases not matched to a gene: 4. The CDR3 contains 15 residues. The CDR3 region is CASRMGLAATDTQYF. Written as DNA, the CDR3 is TGCGCCAGCAGAATGGGACTAGCGGCCACAGATACGCAGTATTTT.

This clone has a single count. This rearrangement joins TRBV5-1 to TRBJ2-1; 9 bases are a match to TRBD2. The CDR3 length is 15 residues. V shed 2 bases and J 7 bases; nucleotides not matched to a gene: 7. The germline CDR1 and CDR2 sequences are SGHRS and YFSETQ. The CDR3 is CASSLRLAEGNEQFF. CDR3 nucleotide sequence: TGCGCCAGCAGCTTAAGACTAGCGGAGGGAAATGAGCAGTTCTTC.

The gene calls are TRBV28 and TRBJ2-5, with TRBD1 identical over 7 bases. Germline V gene lookup returns CDR1 MDHEN and CDR2 SYDVKM. This CDR3 contains 17 residues. The trim removed 5 bases at V and 2 bases at J, leaving 14 bases unmatched. CDR3 nucleotides: TGTGCCAGCAGTACCAACCCCGGACAGGTCAGTCAAGAGACCCAGTACTTC. As protein: CASSTNPGQVSQETQYF. Full variable domain (rest looked up from reference TRBV28 and TRBJ2-5): DVKVTQSSRYLVKRTGEKVFLECVQDMDHENMFWYRQDPGLGLRLIYFSYDVKMKEKGDIPEGYSVSREKKERFSLILESASTNQTSMYLCASSTNPGQVSQETQYFGPGTRLLVL.

The chain couples TRBV4-2 to TRBJ2-1; 12 nucleotides align to TRBD2. The CDR3 has 16 amino acids. V trimming: 5 bases; J trimming: 0 bases; junction bases outside the gene matches: 2. Germline CDR1 is LGHNA and CDR2 is YNFKEQ. Here the CDR3 DNA reads TGTGCCAGCAGCTCGACTAGCGGGAGCTCCTACAATGAGCAGTTCTTC. It specifies CASSSTSGSSYNEQFF.

The gene calls are TRBV5-4 and TRBJ2-5; 12 nucleotides match TRBD2. Germline CDR1 SGHNT, CDR2 YYREEE (reference sequence). Unmatched junction bases numbered 5, after V lost 4 bases and J lost 4 bases. The CDR3 covers 15 residues. In nucleotides, the CDR3 is TGTGCCAGCAGCCTCCGACTAGCGGGAGTAGAGACCCAGTACTTC. Translation: CASSLRLAGVETQYF. The full variable domain, in which reference TRBV5-4 and TRBJ2-5 provide the parts outside the CDR3, is ETGVTQSPTHLIKTRGQQVTLRCSSQSGHNTVSWYQQALGQGPQFIFQYYREEENGRGNFPPRFSGLQFPNYSSELNVNALELDDSALYLCASSLRLAGVETQYFGPGTRLLVL.

This chain connects TRBV6-6 to TRBJ2-1, with 10 bases lining up with TRBD2. J lost 5 bases, V lost 3 bases, and 7 bases had no gene match. In germline, CDR1 is MNHNY, CDR2 SVGAGI (reference sequence). The CDR3 totals 16 residues. The CDR3 DNA sequence: TGTGCCAGCAGTTATATAGTACTAGCGGGACACAATGAGCAGTTCTTC. It yields the protein CASSYIVLAGHNEQFF.

This chain uses TRBV9 with TRBJ2-7, with 10 nucleotides matching TRBD1. The CDR3 loop spans 15 amino acids. V shed 4 bases and J 6 bases; nucleotides not matched to a gene: 10. Germline V gene lookup returns CDR1 SGDLS and CDR2 YYNGEE. As DNA, the CDR3 is TGTGCCAGCAGCTCCCAAGGGGGACAGGGGATCGAGCAGTACTTC. Protein product: CASSSQGGQGIEQYF.

The chain employs TRBV10-3 and TRBJ2-5; 11 bases are shared with TRBD2. Germline V lookup: CDR1 ENHRY, CDR2 SYGVKD. V trimming: 0 bases; J trimming: 3 bases; junction bases outside the gene matches: 6. The CDR3 covers 17 residues. CDR3 DNA sequence: TGTGCCATCAGTGAGTCGTATAGCGGGAGGGAAAAAGAGACCCAGTACTTC. It yields the protein CAISESYSGREKETQYF.

The J gene is TRBJ2-5, the V gene TRBV5-1; 9 positions agree with TRBD1. The junction had 8 bases not matched to a gene; V was cut back by 8 bases and J by 3 bases. This CDR3 spans 14 amino acids. From germline, CDR1 is SGHRS and CDR2 YFSETQ. The CDR3 loop reads CASRSRTGEETQYF. The CDR3 bases are TGCGCCAGTAGATCCCGGACAGGGGAAGAGACCCAGTACTTC.

This chain joins TRBV5-1 and TRBJ1-4, with D tentatively TRBD1 (6 bases). This CDR3 is 15 amino acids long. The ends were cut back, 4 bases at V and 6 bases at J, with 16 bases in the middle. CDR1 SGHRS and CDR2 YFSETQ come from the germline V gene. In DNA form, the CDR3 reads TGCGCCAGCAGCCGGGGGGGGACATCTGATGAAAAACTGTTTTTT. This sequence encodes CASSRGGTSDEKLFF.

The V and J genes are TRBV4-1 and TRBJ2-1; 8 bases are shared with TRBD2. The V gene's germline CDR1 is MGHRA and CDR2 YSYEKL. This CDR3 is 17 amino acids long. The V and J ends lost 4 bases and 5 bases, in that order; junction bases with no gene match: 13. The CDR3 DNA sequence: TGCGCCAGCAGCCGCCTGGAAGGGCTAGCGGGCAACAATGAGCAGTTCTTC. This sequence encodes CASSRLEGLAGNNEQFF.

This clone was recorded once. This chain uses TRBV6-5 with TRBJ1-3; D gene ambiguous. The CDR3 has 12 residues. The germline V gene encodes CDR1 MNHEY and CDR2 SVGAGI. V lost 4 bases and J lost 4, with 5 bases in between. The CDR3 region is CASSSQGNTIYF. In DNA, the CDR3 is TGTGCCAGCAGTTCACAGGGAAACACCATATATTTT.

The rearrangement uses TRBV7-9 and TRBJ2-7; TRBD2 matches 7 bases. Losses at the gene ends were 5 bases for V and 4 bases for J; bases not matched to a gene: 11. The CDR3 has 15 amino acids. The germline gives CDR1 SEHNR, CDR2 FQNEAQ (reference sequence). CDR3 amino acids: CASSQVAGAMYEQYF. The CDR3, as DNA: TGTGCCAGCAGCCAGGTGGCGGGAGCAATGTACGAGCAGTACTTC.

V gene TRBV6-5 combines with J gene TRBJ2-1; 7 bases are shared with TRBD2. V was pared by 6 bases and J by 12 bases, with 8 bases of the junction left unmatched. The CDR3 is 12 residues long. CDR1 is MNHEY, CDR2 SVGAGI, per germline. The CDR3 bases are TGTGCCAGCAGATCCGGACTAGGGGCGCAGTTCTTC. Its translation is CASRSGLGAQFF.

CDR3 nucleotides: TGTGCCAGCAGCTTATTCCTTGATGGAGTCTATGGCTACACCTTC. Its protein is CASSLFLDGVYGYTF. The chain joins TRBV13 to TRBJ1-2; D gene unclear. V gave up 2 bases and J gave up 4 bases, with 14 bases separating them. Germline-derived CDR1 and CDR2 are PRHDT and FYEKMQ (reference sequence). The CDR3 runs to 15 residues.

Here the CDR3 reads CASSLSGSGRATDIQYF. The CDR3 nucleotides are TGCGCCAGCAGCTTGTCGGGTAGCGGGAGGGCCACGGACATTCAGTACTTC. The chain couples TRBV5-1 to TRBJ2-4; TRBD2 matches 11 bases. Germline values: CDR1 SGHRS, CDR2 YFSETQ. This CDR3 contains 17 residues. The V segment lost 1 base and the J segment 8 bases; nucleotides outside the gene matches: 11. The whole variable domain, remainder taken from reference TRBV5-1 and TRBJ2-4, is KAGVTQTPRYLIKTRGQQVTLSCSPISGHRSVSWYQQTPGQGLQFLFEYFSETQRNKGNFPGRFSGRQFSNSRSEMNVSTLELGDSALYLCASSLSGSGRATDIQYFGAGTRLSVL.

V and J are TRBV21-1 and TRBJ1-1; no DNA check was done on the table's D call, TRBD1. TRBV21-1 is reported as a pseudogene. The CDR3 extends over 14 amino acids. The CDR3 DNA sequence: TGTGCCAGCAGTCAAAAGGACAGCATCACTGAAGCTTTCTTT. Encoded protein: CASSQKDSITEAFF.

This chain links TRBV19 with TRBJ1-1; D is perhaps TRBD1 (5 bases). CDR3 size: 13 residues. Trimming left V 5 bases short and J 5 bases short, with 12 bases between. CDR1 LNHDA and CDR2 SQIVND come from the germline V gene (reference sequence). The CDR3 reads CASSVKGWTEAFF. The DNA of the CDR3 is TGTGCCAGTAGTGTAAAGGGGTGGACTGAAGCTTTCTTT.

This chain links TRBV19 with TRBJ2-7; 7 positions match TRBD1. CDR1 and CDR2 (germline): LNHDA, SQIVND (reference sequence). J gave up 3 bases and V 6 bases, and 5 bases lay outside the gene matches. There are 13 residues in the CDR3. CDR3 nucleotides: TGTGCCAGTAGCCCGGGACAGCTCTACGAGCAGTACTTC. Protein: CASSPGQLYEQYF.

This clone was seen a single time. V and J are TRBV29-1 and TRBJ2-3; the D gene is possibly TRBD1 (6 bases). The V end was cut by 8 bases, the J end by 1 base, with 10 bases between. The CDR3 covers 12 residues. Per the germline V gene, CDR1 is SQVTM and CDR2 is ANQGSEA. CDR3 sequence reads: CSLKGGTDTQYF. The CDR3 DNA is TGCAGCCTTAAGGGGGGCACAGATACGCAGTATTTT.

The V and J genes are TRBV7-9 and TRBJ2-7; 7 nucleotides match TRBD1. CDR3 length: 17 amino acids. V lost 5 bases to trimming and J lost 5 bases; unmatched junction nucleotides: 18. Germline V gene lookup returns CDR1 SEHNR and CDR2 FQNEAQ (reference sequence). The CDR3 bases are TGTGCCAGCAGCCTCACGAGTCGAGGGACAGTGAGCGACGAGCAGTACTTC. It yields the protein CASSLTSRGTVSDEQYF.

The genes are TRBV5-1 and TRBJ2-7; 7 nucleotides match TRBD2. Germline-derived CDR1 and CDR2 are SGHRS and YFSETQ. CDR3 length equals 15 residues. The J segment lost 0 bases and the V segment lost 5 bases, leaving 8 bases of the junction unmatched. The CDR3 nucleotides read TGCGCCAGCAGTCCCGACGGGGGGATCTCCTACGAGCAGTACTTC. Protein product: CASSPDGGISYEQYF.